Below are 18 T cell receptor beta chains sequenced from a single sample in a study of regulatory T cells in long-lasting Graves disease. Time point given: newly diagnosed GD, antithyroid drugs for less than 3 months. The TCR library was prepared using RNA isolated from PBMCs. Building of the TCR beta libraries involved iRepertoire HTBI primers and Arm-PCR of CDR3 regions. Via MiXCR, TCRdb re-called the multiplex PCR reads, giving one row per CDR3 protein. The data contain 450,000 to 700,000 distinct CDR3 sequences, approximately 12% of them singletons. This sample also belongs to another study, concerning T cells in Graves' hyperthyroidism and ophthalmopathy.

The specimen comprised peripheral blood mononuclear cells (PBMCs), sampled at new diagnosis, from a patient treated with antithyroid drugs. The receptors come from a young man with Graves disease.

This clonotype was seen repeatedly, ten times or more. The J gene is TRBJ2-2, the V gene TRBV6-4, with D tentatively TRBD2 (5 bases). Germline V gives CDR1 MRHNA, CDR2 SNTAGT. This CDR3 contains 15 residues. With 0 bases removed from V and 2 bases from J, the gap between germline ends came to 7 bases. CDR3 region: CASSDSLANTGELFF. The CDR3 region has the DNA TGTGCCAGCAGTGACTCGCTAGCTAACACCGGGGAGCTGTTTTTT.

The chain carries TRBV5-1 and TRBJ2-2, with 8 bases fitting TRBD1. Germline CDR1 is SGHRS and CDR2 is YFSETQ. Losses at the gene ends were 4 bases for V and 7 bases for J; bases not matched to a gene: 12. The CDR3 runs to 16 residues. The CDR3 loop reads CASSPSGTGAIGELFF. CDR3 coding DNA: TGCGCCAGCAGCCCCTCGGGGACAGGAGCAATCGGGGAGCTGTTTTTT.

This clonotype came up once. A far bigger clonotype differs at one base, so this is likely a read error. This chain joins TRBV12-3 or TRBV12-4 and TRBJ2-1; D unresolved. The CDR3 totals 12 residues. V was clipped by 2 bases and J by 10 bases, with 9 bases between them. The CDR3 reads CASSLPSYEQFF. CDR3 DNA sequence: TGTGCCAGCAGTTTACCCTCCTACGAGCAGTTCTTC.

The table lists this clonotype with a few counts. The junction departs from the called germline gene at one end, perhaps through a read error. The V and J genes are TRBV29-1 and TRBJ2-7; tentative D call: TRBD1 (5 bases). This CDR3 has 13 residues. Germline loops: CDR1 SQVTM, CDR2 ANQGSEA. CDR3 region: CGVYRSHPGEQYF. CDR3 sequence (DNA): TGCGGCGTCTACAGGTCCCATCCGGGCGAGCAGTACTTC.

This clonotype was counted many times. The chain joins TRBV7-8 to TRBJ1-5; D gene ambiguous. V lost 0 bases and J lost 3, with 9 bases in between. CDR3 length: 15 residues. Per germline, CDR1 SGHVS and CDR2 FQNEAQ. CDR3 region: CASSLAEQTNQPQHF. The CDR3 bases are TGTGCCAGCAGCTTAGCTGAACAGACCAATCAGCCCCAGCATTTT.

This clonotype was recorded at least ten times. The CDR3 bases are TGTGCCATCAGTAGCACCATGGGAGAGGATACGCAGTATTTT. The encoded protein is CAISSTMGEDTQYF. This chain links TRBV10-3 with TRBJ2-3; TRBD2 is a possible D gene (5 bases). V dropped 5 bases and J dropped 6 bases, with 15 bases sitting between them. CDR3 size: 14 residues. Germline-derived CDR1 and CDR2 are ENHRY and SYGVKD.

Many counts were recorded for this clonotype. V and J are TRBV5-6 and TRBJ2-3, with 10 positions matching TRBD2. Trimming at V came to 4 bases and at J to 5 bases, leaving 13 bases not matched to a gene. The CDR3 consists of 17 residues. CDR1 and CDR2 (germline): SGHDT, YYEEEE. CDR3 region: CASSQPAAGGSGDTQYF. The CDR3 DNA reads as TGTGCCAGCAGCCAACCGGCAGCGGGAGGGTCGGGAGATACGCAGTATTTT.

This clonotype was seen at least ten times. The V call is TRBV2, the J call TRBJ2-2; D remains ambiguous. Germline assignment: CDR1 SNHLY and CDR2 FYNNEI. The CDR3 covers 14 residues. With 3 bases removed from V and 1 base from J, the gap between germline ends came to 6 bases. The CDR3 reads CASSDSGNTGELFF. CDR3 bases: TGTGCCAGCAGTGATTCTGGGAACACCGGGGAGCTGTTTTTT.

A note on this clonotype: A read error may be the cause here, since a much bigger clone is one base away. V is TRBV20-1 and J is TRBJ2-3; the D is unclear. Trimming shortened V by 5 bases and J by 5 bases, and 8 bases separated the two germline ends. The CDR3 is 11 amino acids. Germline V gene data show CDR1 as DFQATT and CDR2 as SNEGSKA (reference sequence). This CDR3 reads CSARVQDTQYF. The CDR3 DNA reads as TGCAGTGCTCGTGTCCAAGATACGCAGTATTTT.

This clonotype was found once. A read error may be the cause here, since a much bigger clone is one base away. It is likely a read error, because the conserved phenylalanine at the end of the CDR3 is missing. This chain links TRBV5-1 with TRBJ2-3; no clear D. Looked up from germline, CDR1 is SGHRS and CDR2 is YFSETQ. The CDR3 runs 13 residues. For the CDR3, the DNA is TGTGCCAGCAGCCTGCAACTACTAGATACGCAGTATCTT. As protein: CASSLQLLDTQYL.

This clonotype was recorded a few times. The chain uses TRBV6-2 or TRBV6-3 and TRBJ2-2; D perhaps matches TRBD2 (5 bases). CDR3 length equals 14 residues. The V and J ends lost 3 bases and 10 bases respectively, with 15 bases between them. Germline V gene data show CDR1 as MNHEY and CDR2 as SVGEGT. This chain's CDR3 is CASSYSLRGKELFF. DNA of the CDR3: TGTGCCAGCAGTTATTCCCTAAGAGGGAAGGAGCTGTTTTTT.

The chain recombines TRBV12-3 or TRBV12-4 with TRBJ2-3; D assignment may be TRBD1 or TRBD2 (5 bases each). The CDR3 runs to 16 residues. Between the trimmed V and J ends, which lost 5 bases and 2 bases, there was a span of 17 bases. Written as DNA, the CDR3 is TGTGCCAGCAGTCCTATTTATGGGGACCACACAGATACGCAGTATTTT. This sequence encodes CASSPIYGDHTDTQYF.

At least ten counts were recorded for this clonotype. The rearrangement joins TRBV5-1 to TRBJ2-7; TRBD1 agrees at 12 bases. CDR1 is SGHRS and CDR2 is YFSETQ in the germline V gene. The junction had 6 bases not matched to a gene; V was cut back by 1 base and J by 7 bases. This CDR3 has 15 amino acids. CDR3 sequence (DNA): TGCGCCAGCAGCTTGCAGGGACAGGGGGCGTGGGAGCAGTACTTC. Its translation: CASSLQGQGAWEQYF.

J is TRBJ2-3 and V is TRBV6-5, with TRBD2 identical over 8 bases. The CDR3 extends over 15 amino acids. V shed 4 bases and J 4 bases; nucleotides not matched to a gene: 7. Germline-derived CDR1 and CDR2 are MNHEY and SVGAGI. CDR3 sequence (DNA): TGTGCCAGCAGTTCCACGGGAGGGCCGGCAGATACGCAGTATTTT. This encodes CASSSTGGPADTQYF.

Turning to this clonotype: The junction does not match germline at one end; this may be a read error. V gene TRBV6-5 combines with J gene TRBJ1-6; D gene unclear. Per the germline V gene, CDR1 is MNHEY and CDR2 is SVGAGI. This CDR3 comprises 14 residues. The CDR3 region has the DNA TGTTCCAGCAGTTTATGGCAGGAGGACTCACCCCTCCACTTT. This translates into CSSSLWQEDSPLHF.

V and J are TRBV5-1 and TRBJ1-2; 7 positions agree with TRBD1. Germline CDR1 reads SGHRS; CDR2 reads YFSETQ. This CDR3 spans 14 amino acids. Trimming at V came to 4 bases and at J to 2 bases, leaving 5 bases not matched to a gene. The CDR3 DNA is TGCGCCAGCAGCGATGGACAGGTGAACTATGGCTACACCTTC. Protein sequence: CASSDGQVNYGYTF.

This clonotype has ten or more counts. The rearrangement uses TRBV12-5 and TRBJ1-4, with a weak D call TRBD1 (6 bases). CDR1 is LGHNT and CDR2 is FRNRAP in the germline V gene. CDR3 size: 13 residues. Trimming pared 6 bases from V and 8 bases from J, leaving 13 bases between. The CDR3 is CASGTTRGEKLFF. DNA of the CDR3: TGTGCTAGTGGCACCACCAGGGGCGAAAAACTGTTTTTT. The entire variable domain, with the rest obtained from reference TRBV12-5 and TRBJ1-4, is as follows: DARVTQTPRHKVTEMGQEVTMRCQPILGHNTVFWYRQTMMQGLELLAYFRNRAPLDDSGMPKDRFSAEMPDATLATLKIQPSEPRDSAVYFCASGTTRGEKLFFGSGTQLSVL.

The table lists this clonotype with many counts. This chain connects TRBV7-2 to TRBJ2-7; 14 bases line up with TRBD2. Germline trimming cut 3 bases from V and 2 bases from J; bases unmatched to any gene: 3. The germline V gene encodes CDR1 SGHTA and CDR2 FQGNSA. CDR3 length equals 16 residues. DNA of the CDR3: TGTGCCAGCAGCTTTGGGACTAGCGGGAGTACCTACGAGCAGTACTTC. This codes for CASSFGTSGSTYEQYF.